This T cell receptor beta chain was recorded in a study of T cell changes during pregnancy in multiple sclerosis (dated by TCRdb to 2018 to 2020). The study in broad terms: The study examined how the T cell repertoire changed over the course of pregnancy in women with multiple sclerosis.

Ends trimmed: V by 5 bases, J by 4 bases; bases unmatched to a gene: 9. The germline V gene yields SGHTA for CDR1 and FQGNSA for CDR2. From the cysteine up to the phenylalanine, the CDR3 has a length of 15 residues. Only CDR3 DNA remains: 45 bases, in frame from the first base. On this clone itself: Its antigen target is currently unknown. Base quality data are lacking; no much larger clone is found one base away.

Receptors were amplified or captured by the immunoSEQ multiplex PCR assay. The clones in this table, taken by TCRdb from immuneACCESS, are in-frame only. Not every clone is retained; where verified, under half of the shortfall comes from an unresolved V gene, and the cause of the rest is unknown. Within this sample are more than 55,000 clones, with 80% to 95% of them counted one time only. The ten largest clones capture 3.6% of the sample. The clonotype originates from a female donor in good health, enrolled as a control in a pregnancy study. The sequencing here drew on peripheral blood, taken after pregnancy. Here the chain combines TRBV7-2 and TRBJ1-2, and TRBD1 aligns with 8 junction nucleotides. The bases are TGTGCCAGCAGCGGGCGTCAGGGGGCGATCTATGGCTACACCTTC. Protein translation: CASSGRQGAIYGYTF.